This TCR beta chain was sequenced for a study of cytomegalovirus exposure and HLA in healthy donors. The wider study: The platform used for the 120 validation repertoires matched that of the approximately 710 first-cohort repertoires, a later analysis reported. Findings and caveats of the study: There were some public TCRs occurring in many donors, but most TCR sequences were rare. Testing in vitro showed a few CMV-associated chains specific for CMV antigens.

Germline V gives CDR1 SGDLS, CDR2 YYNGEE. Trimming removed 3 bases from V and 0 bases from J; junction bases left unmatched: 5. This CDR3 is 15 amino acids long. Produced via immunoSEQ multiplex PCR; TCRdb's table is partial and in-frame only. The table has some 130,000 clones, over 90% seen once; the top ten hold around 1.9%. Details on this clone: Its target is unknown.

The sequence was obtained from a man between 18 and 35 years old in good health and CMV-seropositive. Sequencing input: PBMCs. The genes are TRBV9 and TRBJ1-1, with 7 bases fitting TRBD1. The CDR3, as DNA: TGTGCCAGCAGCGCACAACAGGGGTTGAACACTGAAGCTTTCTTT. Translating it yields CASSAQQGLNTEAFF.